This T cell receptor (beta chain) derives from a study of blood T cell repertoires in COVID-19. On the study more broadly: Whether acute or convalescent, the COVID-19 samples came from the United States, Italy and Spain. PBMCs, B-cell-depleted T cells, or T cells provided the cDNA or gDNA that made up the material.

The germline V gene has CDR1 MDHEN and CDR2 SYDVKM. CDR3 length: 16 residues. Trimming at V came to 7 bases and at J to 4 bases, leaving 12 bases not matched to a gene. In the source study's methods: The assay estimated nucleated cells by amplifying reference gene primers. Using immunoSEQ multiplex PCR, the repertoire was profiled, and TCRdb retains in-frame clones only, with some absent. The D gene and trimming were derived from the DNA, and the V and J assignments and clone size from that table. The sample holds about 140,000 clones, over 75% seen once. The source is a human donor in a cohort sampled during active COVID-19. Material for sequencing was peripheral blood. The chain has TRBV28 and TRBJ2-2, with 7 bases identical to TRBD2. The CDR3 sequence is CASTPWEGSSTGELFF. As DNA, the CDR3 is TGTGCCAGCACCCCCTGGGAGGGGTCGAGCACCGGGGAGCTGTTTTTT.